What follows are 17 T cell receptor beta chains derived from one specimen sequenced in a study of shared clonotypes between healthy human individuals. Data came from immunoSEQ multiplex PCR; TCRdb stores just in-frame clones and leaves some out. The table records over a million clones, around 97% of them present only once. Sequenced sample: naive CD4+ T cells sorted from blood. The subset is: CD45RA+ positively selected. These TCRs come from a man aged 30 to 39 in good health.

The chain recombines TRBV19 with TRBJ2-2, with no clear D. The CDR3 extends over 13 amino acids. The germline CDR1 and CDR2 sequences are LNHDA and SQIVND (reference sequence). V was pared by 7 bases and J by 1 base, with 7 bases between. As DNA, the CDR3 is TGTGCCAGTACAGCCCTGAACACCGGGGAGCTGTTTTTT. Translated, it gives CASTALNTGELFF.

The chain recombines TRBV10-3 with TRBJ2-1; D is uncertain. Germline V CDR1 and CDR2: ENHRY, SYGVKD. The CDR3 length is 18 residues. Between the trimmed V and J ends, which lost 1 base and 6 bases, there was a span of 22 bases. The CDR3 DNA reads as TGTGCCATCAGTGAGTGGTCTTCATCGCAGATGGACCCCAATGAGCAGTTCTTC. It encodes CAISEWSSSQMDPNEQFF.

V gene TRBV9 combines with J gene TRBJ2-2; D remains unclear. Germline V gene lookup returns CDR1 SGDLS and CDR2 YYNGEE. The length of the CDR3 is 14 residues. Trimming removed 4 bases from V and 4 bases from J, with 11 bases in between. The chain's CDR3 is CASSSLASTGELFF. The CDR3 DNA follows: TGTGCCAGCAGCTCCCTCGCTAGCACCGGGGAGCTGTTTTTT.

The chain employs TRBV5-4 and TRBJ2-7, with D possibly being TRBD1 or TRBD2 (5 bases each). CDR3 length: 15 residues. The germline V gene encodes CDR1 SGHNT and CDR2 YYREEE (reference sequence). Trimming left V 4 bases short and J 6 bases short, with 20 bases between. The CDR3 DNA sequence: TGTGCCAGCAGCAACAACCGGGACCCCGTTCTCGAGCAGTACTTC. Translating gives CASSNNRDPVLEQYF.

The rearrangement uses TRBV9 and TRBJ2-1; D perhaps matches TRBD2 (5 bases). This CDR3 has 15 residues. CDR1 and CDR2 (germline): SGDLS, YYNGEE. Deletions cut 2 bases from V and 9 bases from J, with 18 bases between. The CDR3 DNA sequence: TGTGCCAGCAGCGTTGTAGCGAATCCGAGGGCTGAGCAGTTCTTC. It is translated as CASSVVANPRAEQFF. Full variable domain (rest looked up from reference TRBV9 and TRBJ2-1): DSGVTQTPKHLITATGQRVTLRCSPRSGDLSVYWYQQSLDQGLQFLIQYYNGEERAKGNILERFSAQQFPDLHSELNLSSLELGDSALYFCASSVVANPRAEQFFGPGTRLTVL.

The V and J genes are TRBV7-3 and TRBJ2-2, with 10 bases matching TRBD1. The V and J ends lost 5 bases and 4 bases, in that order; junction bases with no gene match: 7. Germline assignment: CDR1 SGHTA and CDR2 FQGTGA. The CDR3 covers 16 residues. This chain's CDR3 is CASSPGTGAGTGELFF. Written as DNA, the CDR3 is TGTGCCAGCAGCCCCGGGACAGGGGCGGGCACCGGGGAGCTGTTTTTT.

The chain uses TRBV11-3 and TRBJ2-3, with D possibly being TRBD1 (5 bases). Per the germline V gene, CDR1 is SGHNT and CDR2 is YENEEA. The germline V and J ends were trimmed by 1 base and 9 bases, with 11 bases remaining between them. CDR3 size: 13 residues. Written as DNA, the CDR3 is TGTGCCAGCAGCTTAGGACAGAGCCGCACGCAGTATTTT. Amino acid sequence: CASSLGQSRTQYF. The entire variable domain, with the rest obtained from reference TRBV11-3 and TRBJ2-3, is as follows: EAGVVQSPRYKIIEKKQPVAFWCNPISGHNTLYWYLQNLGQGPELLIRYENEEAVDDSQLPKDRFSAERLKGVDSTLKIQPAELGDSAVYLCASSLGQSRTQYFGPGTRLTVL.

In DNA form, the CDR3 reads TGCAGTGTTCCGGACAACAGGGCCTACACCTTC. This encodes CSVPDNRAYTF. This rearrangement joins TRBV20-1 to TRBJ1-2, with D perhaps TRBD1 (6 bases). The CDR3 consists of 11 residues. The germline gives CDR1 DFQATT, CDR2 SNEGSKA (reference sequence). V was cut by 7 bases and J by 10 bases, with 16 bases left in between.

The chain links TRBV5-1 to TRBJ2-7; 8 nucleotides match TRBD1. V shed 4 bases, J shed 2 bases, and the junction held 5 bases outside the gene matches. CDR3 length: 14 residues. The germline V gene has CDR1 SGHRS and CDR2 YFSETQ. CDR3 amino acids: CASSVLQGAYEQYF. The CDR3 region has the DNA TGCGCCAGCAGCGTATTACAGGGGGCCTACGAGCAGTACTTC.

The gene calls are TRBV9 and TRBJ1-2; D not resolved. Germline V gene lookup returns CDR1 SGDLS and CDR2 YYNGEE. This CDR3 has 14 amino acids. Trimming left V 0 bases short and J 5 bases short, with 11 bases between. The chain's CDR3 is CASSVEPTVYGYTF. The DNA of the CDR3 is TGTGCCAGCAGCGTAGAACCTACAGTATATGGCTACACCTTC.

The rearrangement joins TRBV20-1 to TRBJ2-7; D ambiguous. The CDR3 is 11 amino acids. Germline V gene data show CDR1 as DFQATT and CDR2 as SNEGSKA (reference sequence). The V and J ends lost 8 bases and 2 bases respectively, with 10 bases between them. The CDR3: CSPGGAYEQYF. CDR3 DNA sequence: TGCAGTCCCGGCGGAGCCTACGAGCAGTACTTC.

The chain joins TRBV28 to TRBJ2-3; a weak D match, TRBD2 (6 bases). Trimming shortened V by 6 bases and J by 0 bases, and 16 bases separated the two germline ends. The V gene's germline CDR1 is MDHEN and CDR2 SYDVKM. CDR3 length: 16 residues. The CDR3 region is CASSPGAGPSTDTQYF. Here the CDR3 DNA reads TGTGCCAGCAGCCCCGGGGCGGGGCCGAGCACAGATACGCAGTATTTT.

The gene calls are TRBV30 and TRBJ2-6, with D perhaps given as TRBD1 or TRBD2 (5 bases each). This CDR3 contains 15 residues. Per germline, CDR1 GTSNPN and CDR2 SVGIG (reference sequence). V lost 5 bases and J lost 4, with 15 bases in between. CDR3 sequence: CAWERGGSGANVLTF. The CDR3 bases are TGTGCCTGGGAGAGGGGCGGATCCGGGGCCAACGTCCTGACTTTC. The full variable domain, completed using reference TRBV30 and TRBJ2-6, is SQTIHQWPATLVQPVGSPLSLECTVEGTSNPNLYWYRQAAGRGLQLLFYSVGIGQISSEVPQNLSASRPQDRQFILSSKKLLLSDSGFYLCAWERGGSGANVLTFGAGSRLTVL.

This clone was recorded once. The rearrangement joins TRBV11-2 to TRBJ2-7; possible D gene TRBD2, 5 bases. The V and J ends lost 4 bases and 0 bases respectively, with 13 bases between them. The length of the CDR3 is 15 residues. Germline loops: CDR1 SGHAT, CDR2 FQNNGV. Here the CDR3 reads CASSSLRVASYEQYF. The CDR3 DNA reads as TGTGCCAGCAGCTCTTTGAGGGTGGCCTCCTACGAGCAGTACTTC.

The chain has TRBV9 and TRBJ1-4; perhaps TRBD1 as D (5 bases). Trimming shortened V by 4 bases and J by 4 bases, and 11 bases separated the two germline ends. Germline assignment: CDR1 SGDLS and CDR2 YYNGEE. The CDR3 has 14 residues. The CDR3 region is CASSPPGLNEKLFF. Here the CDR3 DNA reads TGTGCCAGCAGCCCCCCAGGGCTTAATGAAAAACTGTTTTTT.

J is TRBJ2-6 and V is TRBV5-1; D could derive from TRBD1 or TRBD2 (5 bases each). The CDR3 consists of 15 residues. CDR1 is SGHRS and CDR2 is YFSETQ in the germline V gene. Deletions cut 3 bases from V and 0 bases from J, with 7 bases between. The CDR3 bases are TGCGCCAGCAGCTGGGGGTCCTCTGGGGCCAACGTCCTGACTTTC. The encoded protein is CASSWGSSGANVLTF.

Written as DNA, the CDR3 is TGTGCCATCAGTGCAGGGACACCTCACCGACCGAACACCGGGGAGCTGTTTTTT. It is translated as CAISAGTPHRPNTGELFF. This chain connects TRBV10-3 to TRBJ2-2, with TRBD1 as a possible D gene (6 bases). Trimming removed 4 bases from V and 0 bases from J, with 18 bases in between. The CDR3 loop spans 18 amino acids. The V gene's germline CDR1 is ENHRY and CDR2 SYGVKD.